Listed below are T cell receptor beta chains from one sample, sequenced in a study of identical twins. TCRdb re-called the 5' RACE reads with MiXCR, one entry per CDR3 protein. The sample lists about 700,000 distinct CDR3 sequences; 8.6% were seen once. This same sample was also part of a study on yellow fever vaccine responses in identical twins.

The sequenced sample consisted of PBMCs. The origin of the receptors is a young woman in good health. The CDR3 runs from the conserved cysteine through the conserved F or W. The D gene is left open where the match is weak. Size values are once, few and many counts, or a class for expanded clones, and some rows have none.

d_call: TRBD1
v_call: TRBV2
clone_size: few
j_call: TRBJ2-1
cdr3_nt: TGTGCCAGCAGGGCGGACAGGGCGGTCTACAATGAGCAGTTCTTC
cdr3_aa: CASRADRAVYNEQFF

d_call: TRBD1
v_call: TRBV6-5
clone_size: many
j_call: TRBJ2-3
cdr3_nt: TGTGCCAGCAGTTACTCAATTCACAGGGGTCCCACAGATACGCAGTATTTT
cdr3_aa: CASSYSIHRGPTDTQYF

d_call: TRBD2
v_call: TRBV20-1
clone_size: many
j_call: TRBJ2-2
cdr3_nt: TGCAGTGCTAGATTGTTAGCGGGAGGGCCAGGGGAGCTGTTTTTT
cdr3_aa: CSARLLAGGPGELFF

d_call: TRBD1
v_call: TRBV25-1
clone_size: .
j_call: TRBJ2-2
cdr3_nt: TGTGCCAGCACGGGAACAGGGGGCGCGACCGGGGAGCTGTTTTTT
cdr3_aa: CASTGTGGATGELFF

d_call: TRBD2
v_call: TRBV27
clone_size: many
j_call: TRBJ2-1
cdr3_nt: TGTGCCAGCAGTTTCCAAGAAAGGACTAGCGGGAACAATGAGCAGTTCTTC
cdr3_aa: CASSFQERTSGNNEQFF

d_call: .
v_call: TRBV6-5
clone_size: few
j_call: TRBJ2-5
cdr3_nt: TGTGCCAGCAGTTACCTAGGGAGGCGCGAGACCCAGTACTTC
cdr3_aa: CASSYLGRRETQYF

d_call: .
v_call: TRBV4-2
clone_size: .
j_call: TRBJ1-1
cdr3_nt: TGTGCCAGCAGCCAAGAAAACGAGCGGGGCGGCCCCGAAGCTTTCTTT
cdr3_aa: CASSQENERGGPEAFF

d_call: .
v_call: TRBV5-1
clone_size: .
j_call: TRBJ2-7
cdr3_nt: TGCGCCAGCAGTTTGACCCTAACCACATCCGAGCAGTACTTC
cdr3_aa: CASSLTLTTSEQYF

d_call: .
v_call: TRBV20-1
clone_size: .
j_call: TRBJ2-1
cdr3_nt: TGCAGTGCTAGTTACGGGATGAATGAGCAGTTCTTC
cdr3_aa: CSASYGMNEQFF

d_call: .
v_call: TRBV20-1
clone_size: .
j_call: TRBJ2-2
cdr3_nt: TGCAGTGCTAGACAGGGAGCGTATGACAACACCGGGGAGCTGTTTTTT
cdr3_aa: CSARQGAYDNTGELFF

d_call: .
v_call: TRBV27
clone_size: many
j_call: TRBJ1-5
cdr3_nt: TGTGCCAGCAGTTACCCAAAGAGGGACGGCCATCAGCCCCAGCATTTT
cdr3_aa: CASSYPKRDGHQPQHF

d_call: .
v_call: TRBV7-2
clone_size: many
j_call: TRBJ2-5
cdr3_nt: TGTGCCAGCAGCTTATTGCTGTCTACTTCGGCCCAGTACTTC
cdr3_aa: CASSLLLSTSAQYF

d_call: .
v_call: TRBV5-1
clone_size: many
j_call: TRBJ2-3
cdr3_nt: TGCGCCAGCAGCTTGGAGGATGGGAGAACAGATACGCAGTATTTT
cdr3_aa: CASSLEDGRTDTQYF

d_call: .
v_call: TRBV7-9
clone_size: .
j_call: TRBJ2-1
cdr3_nt: TGTGCCAGCAGCCACCTAGGGGGGAGCCTTAACAATGAGCAGTTCTTC
cdr3_aa: CASSHLGGSLNNEQFF

d_call: .
v_call: TRBV3-1
clone_size: .
j_call: TRBJ2-3
cdr3_nt: TGTGCCAGCAGCCTCGGCCAGACTCCGGGCACAGATACGCAGTATTTT
cdr3_aa: CASSLGQTPGTDTQYF

d_call: .
v_call: TRBV23-1
clone_size: .
j_call: TRBJ2-2
cdr3_nt: TGCGCCAGCAGTCAATCGGGGCCAGCGAGGTGTCGGTTTTTT
cdr3_aa: CASSQSGPARCRFF

d_call: TRBD2
v_call: TRBV10-1
clone_size: .
j_call: TRBJ2-3
cdr3_nt: TGCGCCAGAGGTAGCGGGACGGCTTCCCTATCTAGCACAGATACGCAGTATTTT
cdr3_aa: CARGSGTASLSSTDTQYF

d_call: TRBD1
v_call: TRBV6-1
clone_size: few
j_call: TRBJ2-3
cdr3_nt: TGTGCCAGCAGCATGGGACAGGGAGGCACAGATACGCAGTATTTT
cdr3_aa: CASSMGQGGTDTQYF

d_call: .
v_call: TRBV6-2/TRBV6-3
clone_size: .
j_call: TRBJ2-7
cdr3_nt: TGTGCCAGCAGTTACGAGCCGCTGGTCAGGCTTACCTACGAGCAGTACTTC
cdr3_aa: CASSYEPLVRLTYEQYF

d_call: .
v_call: TRBV14
clone_size: few
j_call: TRBJ2-3
cdr3_nt: TGTGCCAGCAACTCGGGGGTTAGAGGAGATACGCAGTATTTT
cdr3_aa: CASNSGVRGDTQYF

d_call: .
v_call: TRBV13
clone_size: .
j_call: TRBJ2-5
cdr3_nt: TGTGCCAGCAGCCTTAGTCTAGCCCACCAAGAGACCCAGTACTTC
cdr3_aa: CASSLSLAHQETQYF

d_call: .
v_call: TRBV6-2/TRBV6-3
clone_size: many
j_call: TRBJ2-7
cdr3_nt: TGTGCCAGCAGTTACGTCCTAGCCGACAGCTCCTACGAGCAGTACTTC
cdr3_aa: CASSYVLADSSYEQYF

d_call: .
v_call: TRBV4-2
clone_size: .
j_call: TRBJ2-2
cdr3_nt: TGTGCCAGCAGCCAGATGGGGGATAGCGTTTCGAACACCGGGGAGCTGTTTTTT
cdr3_aa: CASSQMGDSVSNTGELFF

d_call: .
v_call: TRBV12-3/TRBV12-4
clone_size: few
j_call: TRBJ1-3
cdr3_nt: TGTGCCAGCAATACAGGTCCGGGAAACACCATATATTTT
cdr3_aa: CASNTGPGNTIYF

d_call: .
v_call: TRBV18
clone_size: .
j_call: TRBJ1-1
cdr3_nt: TGTGCCAGCTCATCGACAGAGAACACTGAAGCTTTCTTT
cdr3_aa: CASSSTENTEAFF

d_call: TRBD1
v_call: TRBV4-3
clone_size: .
j_call: TRBJ2-5
cdr3_nt: TGCGCCAGCAGCCAGACCCTTGTGACAGGGCAAGAGACCCAGTACTTC
cdr3_aa: CASSQTLVTGQETQYF

d_call: TRBD2
v_call: TRBV12-3/TRBV12-4
clone_size: .
j_call: TRBJ2-3
cdr3_nt: TGTGCCAGCAGTTTAATTAGCGCGGGGGAGAGCACAGATACGCAGTATTTT
cdr3_aa: CASSLISAGESTDTQYF

d_call: .
v_call: TRBV12-3/TRBV12-4
clone_size: many
j_call: TRBJ2-2
cdr3_nt: TGTGCCAGCAGTTTAGGGGATCAACTTACCACCGGGGAGCTGTTTTTT
cdr3_aa: CASSLGDQLTTGELFF